This T cell receptor beta chain was sequenced for a study of blood T cell repertoires in COVID-19. At the level of the study: Sites in the United States, Italy and Spain provided acute and convalescent COVID-19 samples.

This CDR3 has 11 amino acids. Germline-derived CDR1 and CDR2 are SQVTM and ANQGSEA. Trimming took 4 bases from V and 11 from J, leaving 14 bases between them. Participant reports of clinical history set cohort assignment. Authors' methods: Amplified reference gene primers provided the basis for estimating nucleated cell counts. Repertoires were generated with immunoSEQ multiplex PCR, while TCRdb's copy carries only in-frame clones and drops some. The DNA was the basis for D and trimming; V, J and clone size are from that table. The profile shows just over 80,000 clones, around 89% of them singletons. This TCR was recovered from a woman in her fifties or sixties with acute COVID-19. Sequenced sample: PBMCs or T cells enriched from blood (not recorded which). The chain employs TRBV29-1 and TRBJ1-1; the D gene is possibly TRBD1 (6 bases). CDR3 in amino acids: CSVARGNRAFF. The DNA for the CDR3 is TGCAGCGTTGCCAGGGGAAATCGTGCTTTCTTT.